Listed below are T cell receptor beta chains from one sample, sequenced in a study of blood T cell repertoires in COVID-19. Assay: immunoSEQ multiplex PCR; the TCRdb copy retains only in-frame clones and omits some. The data hold 150,000 to 200,000 clones, with around 86% observed a single time. The material sequenced was peripheral blood. Source of these receptors: a man aged 35-49 years with acute or convalescent COVID-19. CDR3s include the opening cysteine and the closing phenylalanine or tryptophan. A D gene is named only where the DNA matches it firmly.

j_call d_call v_call cdr3_aa
TRBJ2-6 . TRBV6-5 CASSYSSVSGANVLTF
TRBJ1-5 TRBD1 TRBV15 CATSRADRASQPQHF
TRBJ2-5 . TRBV11-2 CASSRSPEETQYF
TRBJ2-1 TRBD2 TRBV5-1 CASSSGTTANEQFF
TRBJ2-7 TRBD2 TRBV9 CASSAGGAGYEQYF
TRBJ2-5 TRBD1 TRBV5-1 CASSLWGQGRETQYF
TRBJ1-5 TRBD1 TRBV28 CASRDSSNQPQHF
TRBJ1-2 . TRBV7-9 CASSLAKTNYGYTF
TRBJ1-2 TRBD1 TRBV6-4 CASSDWGTGVGGYTF
TRBJ1-2 TRBD1 TRBV2 CASSDGGQGARGYTF
TRBJ2-7 TRBD2 TRBV7-9 CASSPQRGGGGYSYEQYF
TRBJ1-1 TRBD1 TRBV30 CAWSVGTGDTEAFF
TRBJ1-1 . TRBV6-5 CASSYPVARGGTEAFF
TRBJ2-5 . TRBV30 CAWSGLSQETQYF
TRBJ1-1 . TRBV5-1 CASSLVAGDTEAFF
TRBJ1-1 . TRBV10-1 CASRPDNKNTEAFF
TRBJ2-7 . TRBV5-5 CASSDAGPGQYF
TRBJ2-2 TRBD2 TRBV7-9 CASSRLAGASHTGELFF
TRBJ1-6 TRBD1 TRBV2 CATSFSGQGSSYNSPLHF
TRBJ1-4 . TRBV7-2 CASSSRGGKLFF
TRBJ2-3 . TRBV10-3 CAISERYGDTQYF
TRBJ1-6 . TRBV4-3 CASSQDSGGRGRSPLHF
TRBJ2-5 TRBD1 TRBV9 CASSLRDRGETQYF
TRBJ1-2 . TRBV9 CASSARLYGYTF
TRBJ1-1 . TRBV7-8 CASSSRLKSTQGDAFF
TRBJ2-7 TRBD2 TRBV5-4 CASSPKRTSGGSYEQYF
TRBJ2-3 TRBD1 TRBV7-9 CASSPPGQGGTDTQYF
TRBJ1-1 . TRBV6-2/TRBV6-3 CASSYDGTKIEAFF
TRBJ1-2 . TRBV4-1 CASSQEGRGWDGYTF
TRBJ2-7 . TRBV7-2 CASRRDGYSYEQYF
TRBJ2-7 . TRBV4-1 CASSWKLAHEQYF
TRBJ2-6 TRBD1 TRBV4-2 CASSPQGASGANVLTF
TRBJ1-1 TRBD1 TRBV6-2/TRBV6-3 CASSQGQGTFF
TRBJ2-1 . TRBV3-1/TRBV3-2 CASSQPTGTPYYNEQFF
TRBJ2-7 . TRBV3-1/TRBV3-2 CASSQQGFEQYF